Included here is one T cell receptor beta chain sequence, with context. As yet, its antigen is unknown. The germline gene is not matched at one end of the junction; a read error may be the cause. The CDR3 has 16 residues. Germline V gives CDR1 MGHRA, CDR2 YSYEKL. With a J-beta primer mix and a sample-barcoded 5' primer, a second PCR ran 7 to 11 cycles. TCRdb recomputed calls from the 5' RACE reads with MiXCR, one row per CDR3 protein. The sample contains some 1,800,000 distinct CDR3 sequences, about two fifths of which appear only once. The sample is drawn from a study of blood T cells in healthy people across ages. Notes on the study in general: Not knowing donor CMV status may have confounded expanded clonotype changes. Without sorted subsets, naive and antigen-experienced compartments could not be conclusively compared.

Roughly 9.2 milliliters of peripheral blood were drawn from each donor into EDTA-treated tubes. Extractions gave at least 6 micrograms of total RNA per sample. Sequenced input: blood. This sequence originates from a human donor in good health. V and J are TRBV4-1 and TRBJ1-6; D ambiguous. The CDR3, as DNA: TGCGCCAGCAGCGAAGACTGGCGGTATAATAATTCACCCCTCCACTTT. Protein: CASSEDWRYNNSPLHF.